Following are 15 T cell receptor beta chains from one sample sequenced in a study of blood T cell repertoires in COVID-19. Sequenced by immunoSEQ multiplex PCR; TCRdb stores in-frame clones only, minus some. There are roughly 110,000 clones in the sample; approximately 89% occur only once, and about 6.1% lies in the top ten. Material for sequencing was peripheral blood. These receptors were obtained from a woman aged 60 to 75 with COVID-19, enrolled during active disease.

V is TRBV10-1 and J is TRBJ2-1; 8 bases agree with TRBD2. With 3 bases clipped from V and 4 bases from J, the junction kept 5 bases outside the gene matches. CDR3 length: 15 residues. Germline V gene data show CDR1 as WNHNN and CDR2 as SYGVQD (reference sequence). CDR3 loop: CASSESSGGYNEQFF. CDR3 nucleotides: TGCGCCAGCAGTGAATCCAGCGGGGGTTACAATGAGCAGTTCTTC.

The V call is TRBV3-1 (or the pseudogene TRBV3-2), the J call TRBJ2-7, with 9 bases lining up with TRBD2. The J segment lost 0 bases and the V segment lost 4 bases, leaving 1 base of the junction unmatched. CDR1 is LGHDT and CDR2 is YNNKEL in the germline V gene (reference sequence). The CDR3 is 14 amino acids. Here the CDR3 reads CASSRTSDSYEQYF. CDR3 sequence (DNA): TGTGCCAGCAGCCGGACTAGCGACTCCTACGAGCAGTACTTC.

The J gene is TRBJ2-1, the V gene TRBV3-1 (or the pseudogene TRBV3-2); maybe TRBD2 (5 bases). The germline V gene has CDR1 LGHDT and CDR2 YNNKEL (reference sequence). Trimming cost V 4 bases and J 6 bases, with 16 bases left between them. The CDR3 runs 15 residues. The CDR3 nucleotides are TGTGCCAGCAGCCTTTCCCCGAGCCGGGGCAATGAGCAGTTCTTC. This translates into CASSLSPSRGNEQFF.

The chain joins TRBV2 to TRBJ2-1; a weak D match, TRBD1 (5 bases). CDR1 is SNHLY, CDR2 FYNNEI, per germline. The CDR3 contains 16 residues. V dropped 8 bases and J dropped 2 bases, with 19 bases sitting between them. The CDR3 sequence: CASSDINPPTYNEQFF. The CDR3 region has the DNA TGTGCCAGCTCGGACATTAATCCACCTACCTACAATGAGCAGTTCTTC.

This rearrangement joins TRBV30 to TRBJ1-5; D may be TRBD1 (6 bases). The CDR3 sequence is 13 residues long. Between the trimmed V and J ends, which lost 1 base and 5 bases, there was a span of 9 bases. The germline CDR1 and CDR2 sequences are GTSNPN and SVGIG (reference sequence). The DNA of the CDR3 is TGTGCCTGGAGTGCAGGGGCCCATCAGCCCCAGCATTTT. Translating it yields CAWSAGAHQPQHF.

The chain employs TRBV14 and TRBJ2-5; D is perhaps TRBD1 (5 bases). This CDR3 has 17 amino acids. CDR1 is SGHDN, CDR2 FVKESK, per germline. Trimming took 6 bases from V and 1 from J, leaving 21 bases between them. The CDR3 bases are TGTGCCAGCAGTCTTAAGGGGTCGTGGAATTTCCAAGAGACCCAGTACTTC. This encodes CASSLKGSWNFQETQYF.

This clone was observed a handful of times. This chain links TRBV5-4 with TRBJ1-2, with 12 bases lining up with TRBD1. The CDR3 spans 15 residues. J gave up 8 bases and V 1 base, and 6 bases lay outside the gene matches. Germline assignment: CDR1 SGHNT and CDR2 YYREEE (reference sequence). CDR3 coding DNA: TGTGCCAGCAGCTTGCGGGACAGGGGGCCAAGAGGCTACACCTTC. It encodes CASSLRDRGPRGYTF.

The chain recombines TRBV21-1 with TRBJ1-5. TRBV21-1 is deemed a pseudogene. The CDR3 sequence is 19 residues long. CDR3 nucleotide sequence: TGTGCCAGCAGCAAATCCGTACGTCGGGGGGCTATATCTAATCAGCCCCAGCATTTT. It encodes CASSKSVRRGAISNQPQHF.

V and J are TRBV5-1 and TRBJ1-6; 10 bases match TRBD1. CDR1 and CDR2 (germline): SGHRS, YFSETQ. This CDR3 spans 15 amino acids. The V segment lost 6 bases and the J segment 7 bases; nucleotides outside the gene matches: 7. This CDR3 reads CASTRQGAGNSPLHF. The CDR3 bases are TGCGCCAGCACCAGACAGGGGGCGGGGAATTCACCCCTCCACTTT. The entire variable domain, with the rest obtained from reference TRBV5-1 and TRBJ1-6, is as follows: KAGVTQTPRYLIKTRGQQVTLSCSPISGHRSVSWYQQTPGQGLQFLFEYFSETQRNKGNFPGRFSGRQFSNSRSEMNVSTLELGDSALYLCASTRQGAGNSPLHFGNGTRLTVT.

The chain combines TRBV7-2 with TRBJ1-2; no reliable D call. Germline CDR1 is SGHTA and CDR2 is FQGNSA. The CDR3 has 13 residues. The ends were cut back, 7 bases at V and 7 bases at J, with 16 bases in the middle. CDR3 in DNA: TGTGCCAGCAACGTAGACAATTCCCGTGGCTACACCTTC. Its translation: CASNVDNSRGYTF.

The chain has TRBV9 and TRBJ2-3, with D unresolved. Trimming took 4 bases from V and 0 from J, leaving 9 bases between them. The CDR3 totals 14 residues. Germline V CDR1 and CDR2: SGDLS, YYNGEE. CDR3 sequence (DNA): TGTGCCAGCAGCCCCCGTTTTAGCACAGATACGCAGTATTTT. Amino acids: CASSPRFSTDTQYF.

The rearrangement uses TRBV2 and TRBJ2-6; D is perhaps TRBD1 (6 bases). The CDR3 consists of 15 residues. V was trimmed by 7 bases and J by 2 bases, leaving 12 bases between them. Looked up from germline, CDR1 is SNHLY and CDR2 is FYNNEI. This CDR3 reads CASTPPGAGANVLTF. In nucleotides, the CDR3 is TGTGCCAGCACTCCGCCAGGGGCTGGGGCCAACGTCCTGACTTTC.

CDR3: CASTPGNTEAFF. The CDR3, as DNA: TGCGCCAGCACACCGGGGAACACTGAAGCTTTCTTT. V gene TRBV5-1 combines with J gene TRBJ1-1; D gene unclear. The germline V gene encodes CDR1 SGHRS and CDR2 YFSETQ. There are 12 residues in the CDR3. The V end lost 6 bases, the J end lost 1 base, and 7 bases lay between the germline ends.

DNA for the CDR3: TGTGCCAGCAGCTTAGCGCTAACAGCAGGTAGTGAAGCTTTCTTT. This encodes CASSLALTAGSEAFF. V and J are TRBV7-9 and TRBJ1-1; D gene unclear. Trimming removed 0 bases at V and 7 bases at J, with 15 bases between. The germline V gene encodes CDR1 SEHNR and CDR2 FQNEAQ (reference sequence). The CDR3 length is 15 residues.

The chain recombines TRBV4-1 with TRBJ1-3; D perhaps matches TRBD1 (5 bases). Per germline, CDR1 MGHRA and CDR2 YSYEKL. CDR3 length equals 16 residues. The V end lost 1 base, the J end lost 2 bases, and 12 bases lay between the germline ends. CDR3 sequence: CASSQGVAGPGNTIYF. CDR3 coding DNA: TGCGCCAGCAGCCAAGGGGTCGCGGGACCTGGAAACACCATATATTTT.